These 14 T cell receptor delta chains share one sample of origin, sequenced in a study of γδ T cells in repeated Plasmodium falciparum infection. Flow sorting of PBMC yielded separate Vgamma9/Vdelta2+ and Vdelta2-negative gammadelta T cell populations for bulk repertoire analysis. With CATT, TCRdb re-called clones from the multiplex PCR reads. The data show about 51,000 delta-chain clones, around 2% seen once. Sequenced sample: gamma-delta T cells from blood. The source of these receptors is a pool of human donors (malaria-infected and uninfected, not separated).

Comments on this clone: TCRdb's protein for this DNA is that of a much larger clone and differs from the translation at residue 15, likely a read error; the protein shown is the DNA translation. J is TRDJ1 and V is TRDV3, with 9 nucleotides matching TRDD3. The J gene, absent from TCRdb, was called here by matching the DNA to germline. This CDR3 comprises 27 residues. Germline V gives CDR1 TVYSNPD, CDR2 GDNSRS (reference sequence). CDR3 sequence (DNA): TGTGCCCAGAAGAAAGTATTGTTCCTACCTCGCACACTTTTACTGGGGGACCTCGCCAAGTACACTGATAAACTCATCTTT. It translates to CAQKKVLFLPRTLLLGDLAKYTDKLIF.

This clone was detected ten times or more. TCRdb's protein, taken from a much larger clone, differs from this DNA's translation at residue 14, likely owing to a read error; the protein displayed comes from the DNA. This chain connects TRAV38-2/DV8 to TRDJ1; 11 positions match TRDD3. TCRdb is silent on the J gene; assignment here came from matching the DNA to germline. The CDR3 loop spans 19 amino acids. Trimming cost V 5 bases and J 4 bases; bases outside gene matches: 19. Germline V lookup: CDR1 TSESDYY, CDR2 QEAYKQQN. Here the CDR3 reads CAYSPSGEAVGDTFDKLIF. The DNA for the CDR3 is TGTGCTTATAGTCCCAGCGGTGAGGCGGTGGGGGATACGTTCGATAAACTCATCTTT.

This clone was counted between two and nine times. TCRdb records a much larger clone's protein for this DNA, with a difference at residue 11 that likely arises from a read error; the protein given is the translation of the DNA. The chain employs TRDV2 and TRDJ1, with 10 bases fitting TRDD3. Since TCRdb gives no J gene, matching the DNA to germline was used here to assign it. The V gene's germline CDR1 is GEAIGNYY and CDR2 EKD. The CDR3 sequence is 20 residues long. V lost 0 bases to trimming and J lost 0 bases; unmatched junction nucleotides: 15. The CDR3 is CACDTLQLGDPDSYTDKLIF. The CDR3 DNA is TGTGCCTGTGACACCCTCCAACTGGGGGATCCGGATTCGTACACCGATAAACTCATCTTT.

This clone has only a few counts. A far larger clone is a single base away, which makes a read error likely. The sample carries other DNA sequences with the same CDR3. This sequence joins TRDV1 and TRDJ1; tentative D call: TRDD3 (6 bases). In germline, CDR1 is TSWWSYY, CDR2 QGS. This CDR3 region has 25 residues. The chain's CDR3 is CALGEPYLPFRYGVGTLRYTDKLIF. The DNA of the CDR3 is TGTGCTCTCGGGGAACCCTATCTCCCCTTTCGATACGGGGTGGGGACCTTACGGTACACCGATAAACTCATCTTT.

This clone occurred many times. The V and J genes are TRDV1 and TRDJ1; tentative D call: TRDD2 (5 bases). The germline CDR1 and CDR2 sequences are TSWWSYY and QGS. V dropped 4 bases and J dropped 3 bases, with 18 bases sitting between them. The CDR3 has 16 residues. CDR3 in DNA: TGTGCTCTTGGGGGGATCCTAAATTGGGAACCCGATAAACTCATCTTT. Protein: CALGGILNWEPDKLIF.

On this clone itself: A far larger clone is just one base off, so this is likely a read error. Other DNA sequences in this specimen translate into the identical CDR3. The chain joins TRDV1 to TRDJ1; TRDD3 agrees at 10 bases. Matching the DNA to germline supplied the J gene, which TCRdb does not give. There are 20 residues in the CDR3. V was clipped by 3 bases and J by 1 base; unmatched bases: 17. The V gene's germline CDR1 is TSWWSYY and CDR2 QGS. The CDR3 bases are TGTGCTCTTGGGGAGCAGTCAAACTACTGGGGGATGAGGTCCACCGATAAACTCATCTTT. This translates into CALGEQSNYWGMRSTDKLIF.

This clone was seen at least ten times. The TCRdb protein, from a much larger clone, departs from this DNA's translation at residue 15, likely by read error; the protein shown derives from the DNA. The chain is built from TRDV1 and TRDJ1; 13 bases are shared with TRDD3. In the absence of a J gene in TCRdb, the DNA was matched to germline to assign it here. There are 22 residues in the CDR3. Trimming removed 1 base from V and 2 bases from J; junction bases left unmatched: 19. Germline V gene data show CDR1 as TSWWSYY and CDR2 as QGS. The CDR3 DNA reads as TGTGCTCTTGGGGAACCCCCGGGATTCATACTGGGGGATACGGCTCGTACCGATAAACTCATCTTT. Translation gives CALGEPPGFILGDTARTDKLIF.

This clone was observed many times. A far larger clone lies a single base away; this is likely a read error. The same CDR3 can be traced to other DNA sequences in this sample. J is TRDJ1 and V is TRDV2, with a weak D call TRDD3 (5 bases). The germline V gene encodes CDR1 GEAIGNYY and CDR2 EKD. The CDR3 has 16 amino acids. The CDR3 coding sequence is TGTGCCTGTGACACCGTCGGGGGGGGTTACACCGATAAACTCATCTTC. Protein sequence: CACDTVGGGYTDKLIF.

The rearrangement uses TRDV1 and TRDJ1; TRDD3 agrees at 7 bases. Assignment of the J gene here rests on matching the DNA to germline, because TCRdb gives none. Germline assignment: CDR1 TSWWSYY and CDR2 QGS. Trimming at V came to 4 bases and at J to 0 bases, leaving 11 bases not matched to a gene. The CDR3 contains 17 residues. The CDR3 spells CALGASPPGGYTDKLIF. In DNA, the CDR3 is TGTGCTCTTGGGGCAAGCCCACCTGGGGGGTACACCGATAAACTCATCTTT.

This clone has a count of ten or more. With a far larger clone one base away, a read error is the likely cause. Different DNA sequences within this sample yield the same CDR3. The chain employs TRDV2 and TRDJ1, with D possibly matching TRDD3 (5 bases). TCRdb records no J gene; here it was assigned by comparing the DNA to germline. This CDR3 spans 15 amino acids. Germline assignment: CDR1 GEAIGNYY and CDR2 EKD. Here the CDR3 DNA reads TGTGCCTGCGACACCGTTGGGGTGCCTATCGATAAACTCATCTTT. This codes for CACDTVGVPIDKLIF.

This clone was picked up a small number of times. TCRdb's entry gives the protein of a much larger clone, which mismatches this DNA's translation at residue 17, likely from a read error; the protein reported here is translated from the DNA. No J gene was assigned, while the V gene was called as TRAV38-2/DV8; no check of the table's D call, TRDD3, against the DNA was made. This CDR3 is 20 amino acids long. The germline V gene encodes CDR1 TSESDYY and CDR2 QEAYKQQN. The CDR3: CAYGGSLPMAMNWGIRGLIF. DNA for the CDR3: TGTGCTTACGGAGGGAGCCTTCCTATGGCCATGAACTGGGGGATACGAGGGCTCATCTTT.

This clone was seen at least ten times. A single base is all that separates this from a far larger clone, so a read error is likely. The sample carries other DNA sequences with the same CDR3. This chain uses TRDV3 with TRDJ1; 11 nucleotides match TRDD3. J lost 8 bases, V lost 4 bases, and 12 bases had no gene match. Germline CDR1 reads TVYSNPD; CDR2 reads GDNSRS (reference sequence). The CDR3 contains 14 residues. The CDR3 nucleotides are TGTGCCTCCTATTACTGGGGGATAGGTCCAAAACTCATCTTT. Encoded protein: CASYYWGIGPKLIF.

As to this clone: This DNA's translation differs at residue 13 from TCRdb's protein, which comes from a much larger clone; a read error is likely, and the protein shown is translated from the DNA. The J gene is TRDJ1, the V gene TRDV1, with D perhaps TRDD2 (6 bases). TCRdb lists no J gene, so it was determined here by aligning the DNA to germline. Trimming took 3 bases from V and 0 from J, leaving 32 bases between them. The CDR3 sequence is 22 residues long. Germline CDR1 and CDR2: TSWWSYY and QGS. CDR3 coding DNA: TGTGCTCTTGGGGACTTCCCCCCCTACTTCCTTACGCCCACCGCGTACACCGATAAACTCATCTTT. Translating it yields CALGDFPPYFLTPTAYTDKLIF.

This clone was detected many times. A read error is likely here: a far larger clone is one base away. Other DNA sequences of this sample code for an identical CDR3. The J gene is uncalled and the V gene is TRDV2; the table names TRDD3, a call not compared with the DNA. Germline lookup yields CDR1 GEAIGNYY and CDR2 EKD. The CDR3 spans 13 residues. CDR3 in amino acids: CACEGIGTDKLIF. DNA of the CDR3: TGTGCCTGTGAGGGGATCGGCACCGATAAGCTCATCTTT.